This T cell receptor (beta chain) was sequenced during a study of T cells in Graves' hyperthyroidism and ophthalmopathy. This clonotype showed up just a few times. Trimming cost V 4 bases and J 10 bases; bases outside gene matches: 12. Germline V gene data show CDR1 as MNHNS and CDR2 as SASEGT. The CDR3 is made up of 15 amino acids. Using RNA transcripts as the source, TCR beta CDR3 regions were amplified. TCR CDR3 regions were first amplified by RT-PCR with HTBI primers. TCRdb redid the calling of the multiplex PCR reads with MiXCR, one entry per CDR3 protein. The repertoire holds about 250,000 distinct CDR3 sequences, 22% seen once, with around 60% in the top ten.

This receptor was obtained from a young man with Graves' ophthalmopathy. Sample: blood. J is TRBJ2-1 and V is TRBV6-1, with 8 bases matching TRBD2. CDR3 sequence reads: CASSAPGLVRPEQFF. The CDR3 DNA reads TGTGCCAGCAGTGCGCCGGGACTAGTCCGACCGGAGCAGTTCTTC.